These T cell receptor beta chains were read from a single sample in a study of identifying expanded T cells in peripheral blood. Only in-frame clones appear in the TCRdb table, and some are missing; sequencing was by immunoSEQ multiplex PCR. The table shows just under 65,000 clones, with more than 75% occurring only once. The sample taken for sequencing was blood. Source of these receptors: a person aged 18 to 75 in good health. Each CDR3 is given with its conserved first and last residue.

v_call: TRBV11-2; cdr3_aa: CASSSNRKVYEQYF
v_call: TRBV2; cdr3_aa: CASSGFAGGGTDTQYF
v_call: TRBV25-1; cdr3_aa: CASGAGNYGYTF
v_call: TRBV5-6; cdr3_aa: CASSFYRGGYEQYF
v_call: TRBV27; cdr3_aa: CASSFLGDTQETQYF
v_call: TRBV6-1; cdr3_aa: CASRLGTGGGYEQYF
v_call: TRBV5-1; cdr3_aa: CASSGVHRREEDREGTDTQYF
v_call: TRBV10-3; cdr3_aa: CAISRGSAGTNEKLFF
v_call: TRBV15; cdr3_aa: CATSRDPAPARNYGYTF
v_call: TRBV29-1; cdr3_aa: CSVEWSKTYEQYF
v_call: TRBV7-9; cdr3_aa: CASSFRSGGGENIQYF
v_call: TRBV6-1; cdr3_aa: CANSLGTGVDEQFF
v_call: TRBV6-1; cdr3_aa: CASSESLAGGYEQYF
v_call: TRBV27; cdr3_aa: CASRRTSHYEQYF
v_call: TRBV27; cdr3_aa: CASVRSGGENIQYF
v_call: TRBV5-1; cdr3_aa: CASSLEQGAYNEQFF
v_call: TRBV30; cdr3_aa: CAWSLRFEGSYEQYF
v_call: TRBV6-1; cdr3_aa: CAAVRTGGAHEKLFF
v_call: TRBV11-3; cdr3_aa: CASSFPSGGAPGELFF
v_call: TRBV27; cdr3_aa: CASSLSGLSYEQYF
v_call: TRBV5-5; cdr3_aa: CASSAGVDEQFF
v_call: TRBV28; cdr3_aa: CASTVGTTGNTIYF
v_call: TRBV28; cdr3_aa: CASGRDWADTQYF